This paragraph covers one T cell receptor (beta chain) sequence. Its antigen is not known. An amount of RNA that ranged from about 0.45 to 1 ug was reverse transcribed with random hexamers. The TCR beta CDR3 was amplified by immunoSEQ multiplex PCR across 54 Vbeta, 13 Jbeta. Each CDR3 protein gets one entry after TCRdb re-called the immunoSEQ multiplex PCR reads with MiXCR. The top ten hold 0.09% to 0.15% of the sample, which has some 450,000 distinct CDR3 sequences, roughly 85% seen once. This sample stems from a study of CD8 T cells in Susac syndrome. General observations from the study: The study recognized that its TCR sequencing and HLA analysis covered a relatively small number of individuals.

This CDR3 is 12 amino acids long. Trimming cost V 2 bases and J 11 bases, with 12 bases left between them. Germline values: CDR1 MNHEY, CDR2 SMNVEV (reference sequence). Sequencing of TCR beta, carried out with a high-throughput approach, was applied to CD8+ and CD4+ T cells from the blood. TEMRA cells were FACS-enriched, unlike CD8+ and CD4+ T cells, which were negatively isolated. Sequenced sample: CD8+ T cells from PBMCs. The V call is TRBV27, the J call TRBJ1-1; TRBD1 is a possible D gene (5 bases). The receptor was isolated from a human donor with multiple sclerosis. CDR3 coding DNA: TGTGCCAGCAGTTTAGGGCAGGGTAACGCTTTCTTT. Protein product: CASSLGQGNAFF.